This TCR beta chain was sequenced during a study of T cell changes during pregnancy in multiple sclerosis. Germline-derived CDR1 and CDR2 are MNHEY and SMNVEV (reference sequence). The CDR3 has 17 amino acids. Trimming removed 6 bases from V and 0 bases from J; junction bases left unmatched: 13. The table lists this clone with a count of one. Produced via immunoSEQ multiplex PCR; TCRdb's table is partial and in-frame only. The sample includes about 40,000 clones, 91% of them seen just once. This TCR was recovered from a female donor with multiple sclerosis, enrolled in a pregnancy study. Material: CD8+ T cells from peripheral blood mononuclear cells, obtained before pregnancy. The genes are TRBV27 and TRBJ1-1; 7 nucleotides align to TRBD1. The CDR3 sequence is CASRSIYRGNMNTEAFF. CDR3 nucleotide sequence: TGTGCCAGCAGATCTATATACAGGGGAAATATGAACACTGAAGCTTTCTTT.